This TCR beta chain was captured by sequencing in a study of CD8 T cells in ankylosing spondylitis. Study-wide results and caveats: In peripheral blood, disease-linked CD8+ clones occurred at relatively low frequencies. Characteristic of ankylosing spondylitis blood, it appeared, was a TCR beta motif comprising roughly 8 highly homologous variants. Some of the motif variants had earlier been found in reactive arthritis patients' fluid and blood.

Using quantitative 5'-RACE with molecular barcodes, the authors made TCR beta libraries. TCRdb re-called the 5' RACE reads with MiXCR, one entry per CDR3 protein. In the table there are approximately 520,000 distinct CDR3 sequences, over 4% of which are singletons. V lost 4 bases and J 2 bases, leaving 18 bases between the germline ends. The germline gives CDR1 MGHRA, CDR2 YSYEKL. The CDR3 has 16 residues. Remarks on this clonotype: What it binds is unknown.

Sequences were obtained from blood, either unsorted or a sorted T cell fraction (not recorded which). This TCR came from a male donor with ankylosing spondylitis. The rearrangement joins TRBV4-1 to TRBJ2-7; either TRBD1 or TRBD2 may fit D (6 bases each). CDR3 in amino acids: CASSRPRGGGTYEQYF. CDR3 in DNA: TGCGCCAGCAGCCGCCCCCGAGGGGGAGGTACCTACGAGCAGTACTTC.